The rows below give T cell receptor beta chains drawn from one sample of a study of cytomegalovirus exposure and HLA in healthy donors. Sequenced by immunoSEQ multiplex PCR; TCRdb stores in-frame clones only, minus some. The sample lists about 260,000 clones, more than 55% occurring once. Material for sequencing was PBMCs. Receptor source: a female donor in good health and CMV-seronegative. The CDR3 runs from the conserved cysteine through the conserved F or W. The D gene is left open where the match is weak. A row's size may be missing; if present it is once, few, many or a size class.

d_gene	abundance	v_gene	j_gene	CDR3nt	CDR3aa
.	once	TRBV19	TRBJ1-3	TGTGCCAGTACCCTGGGAGGGTCGCGAAACACCATATATTTT	CASTLGGSRNTIYF
.	few	TRBV6-1	TRBJ2-6	TGTGCCAGCAGTGAAACGGACACCTCTGGGGCCAACGTCCTGACTTTC	CASSETDTSGANVLTF
.	.	TRBV29-1	TRBJ2-2	TGCAGCGCTGTAAACACCGGGGAGCTGTTTTTT	CSAVNTGELFF
.	.	TRBV1	TRBJ2-7	TGCACCAGCAGCCCCAGCGGGATGCTCTCCTACGAGCAGTACTTC	CTSSPSGMLSYEQYF
.	.	TRBV28	TRBJ1-4	TGTGCCAGCAGTCCCCGGGTGGGAAAACTGTTTTTT	CASSPRVGKLFF
TRBD2	few	TRBV6-5	TRBJ2-1	TGTGCCAGCAGGCTACCGGGACTAGCGGGAGATGAGCAGTTCTTC	CASRLPGLAGDEQFF
.	.	TRBV6-5	TRBJ2-7	TGTGCCAGCAGTTACTCCTCGACAGCGACCTACGAGCAGTACTTC	CASSYSSTATYEQYF
.	.	TRBV27	TRBJ2-3	TGTGCCAGCAGCCCCCCCCAGGGGTGGACAGATACGCAGTATTTT	CASSPPQGWTDTQYF
TRBD1	.	TRBV6-5	TRBJ1-5	TGTGCCAGCAGTTCAGGACAGGGGGGTCGCAATCAGCCCCAGCATTTT	CASSSGQGGRNQPQHF
.	once	TRBV27	TRBJ2-7	TGTGCCAGCAGTTTTAACAGGGACCCAACCTACGAGCAGTACTTC	CASSFNRDPTYEQYF
TRBD1	.	TRBV5-4	TRBJ2-1	TGTGCCAGCAGCTTGGGGACAGGGGGGTTTGATGAGCAGTTCTTC	CASSLGTGGFDEQFF
.	.	TRBV2	TRBJ1-5	TGTGCCAGCAGCGGACATTCAGCAGCCTATCAGCCCCAGCATTTT	CASSGHSAAYQPQHF
TRBD1	few	TRBV30	TRBJ1-3	TGTGCCTGGAGTGCTTCGGGACAGCGAAGTTCTGGAAACACCATATATTTT	CAWSASGQRSSGNTIYF
TRBD1	.	TRBV9	TRBJ1-4	TGTGCCAGCAGCCTCGGGACAGGGGATGAAAAACTGTTTTTT	CASSLGTGDEKLFF
TRBD1	few	TRBV5-6	TRBJ1-2	TGTGCCAGCGACGAACAGGGGATATTTACGAAGGGTGGCTACACCTTC	CASDEQGIFTKGGYTF
TRBD2	.	TRBV6-4	TRBJ2-3	TGTGCCAGCAGTCGACTAGCGGGAGGGCCTACAGATACGCAGTATTTT	CASSRLAGGPTDTQYF
TRBD1	few	TRBV5-6	TRBJ1-5	TGTGCCAGCAGCACCCGACAGGGGCCCCTTTCCAATCAGCCCCAGCATTTT	CASSTRQGPLSNQPQHF
.	.	TRBV7-6	TRBJ2-1	TGTGCCAGTTCGGAGGCCGGTCTTAGCTCCTACAATGAGCAGTTCTTC	CASSEAGLSSYNEQFF
TRBD2	.	TRBV11-3	TRBJ2-5	TGTGCCAGCAGCCCGCGCGGACTAGCGGGATCCCAAGAGACCCAGTACTTC	CASSPRGLAGSQETQYF
TRBD2	.	TRBV2	TRBJ2-7	TGTGCGACCGGGAGGGAGGGGGACTACGAGCAGTACTTC	CATGREGDYEQYF
TRBD2	once	TRBV7-7	TRBJ2-7	TGTGCTAGCAGCTTAAGGGGGAAAGCTAGCGGGGTACTCATCAAGGGGCTAAACGAGCAGTACTTC	CASSLRGKASGVLIKGLNEQYF
.	once	TRBV30	TRBJ1-2	TGTGCCTGGAGTTCAGGCCGGGGCAGGGGCGCCCGCTATGGCTACACCTTC	CAWSSGRGRGARYGYTF
TRBD1	.	TRBV27	TRBJ1-6	TGTGCCAGCAGTTTTCGTGCGGGACAGGGGTCACCCCTCCACTTT	CASSFRAGQGSPLHF
.	.	TRBV25-1	TRBJ2-7	TGTGCCAGCAGTGACTACGAGCAGTACTTC	CASSDYEQYF
TRBD2	.	TRBV6-4	TRBJ2-5	TGTGCCAGCAGTGCCTTGAGACAGCGGGAGGGCCAAGAGACCCAGTACTTC	CASSALRQREGQETQYF
TRBD1	.	TRBV4-1	TRBJ1-2	TGCGCCAGCAGCCAACCTAGGACAGGCGGGGGCTACACCTTC	CASSQPRTGGGYTF
TRBD2	.	TRBV5-1	TRBJ2-1	TGCGCCAGCAGCTTGGGGCGAAGAGCGGGAGCCTACAATGAGCAGTTCTTC	CASSLGRRAGAYNEQFF
.	.	TRBV4-1	TRBJ2-5	TGCGCCAGCAGCCAAGAAGGGGGAGAAGAGACCCAGTACTTC	CASSQEGGEETQYF
.	.	TRBV7-2	TRBJ2-3	TGTGCCAGCACCCTTACAGGGTCTCTCACAGATACGCAGTATTTT	CASTLTGSLTDTQYF
.	.	TRBV15	TRBJ1-5	TGTGCCACCAGCAGAGAGCCGGGGTACAGCAATCAGCCCCAGCATTTT	CATSREPGYSNQPQHF
.	.	TRBV10-2	TRBJ2-4	TGCGCCAGCAGTGAGTCTGAGGTAGCCAAAAACATTCAGTACTTC	CASSESEVAKNIQYF
TRBD2	.	TRBV20-1	TRBJ2-5	TGCAGTGCTGGACTAGCAGAGACCCAGTACTTC	CSAGLAETQYF
.	.	TRBV19	TRBJ2-1	TGTGCCAGTAGAAGGGGGTCCTACAATGAGCAGTTCTTC	CASRRGSYNEQFF
.	once	TRBV6-5	TRBJ1-5	TGTGCCAGCAGTTACTCCCTCAATCAGCCCCAGCATTTT	CASSYSLNQPQHF
.	few	TRBV27	TRBJ2-7	TGTGCCAGCAGCTACCCTTCGGAGGTGTACTACGAGCAGTACTTC	CASSYPSEVYYEQYF
.	.	TRBV2	TRBJ1-1	TGTGCCAGCAGTGTAATAAGGGGGAATGAAGCTTTCTTT	CASSVIRGNEAFF
.	once	TRBV7-2	TRBJ1-2	TGTGCCAGCAGCCCAAACATGAACTATGGCTACACCTTC	CASSPNMNYGYTF
.	once	TRBV11-2	TRBJ1-1	TGTGCCAGCACCTCCACCGGAGGGATGAACACTGAAGCTTTCTTT	CASTSTGGMNTEAFF
.	.	TRBV28	TRBJ1-3	TGTGCCAGCAGCCCACCCCAGAACACCATATATTTT	CASSPPQNTIYF
.	.	TRBV14	TRBJ1-2	TGTGCCAGCAGCCAAGATAGCCACCCAGGGGTCGGCTATGGCTACACCTTC	CASSQDSHPGVGYGYTF
TRBD1	.	TRBV6-1	TRBJ1-3	TGTGCCAGCAGTGAAGGACAGGGACACCCCGGTCCTGGAAACACCATATATTTT	CASSEGQGHPGPGNTIYF
.	few	TRBV5-1	TRBJ2-1	TGCGCCAGCAGCCTGTACAATGAGCAGTTCTTC	CASSLYNEQFF